Given below is one TCR beta chain in context. The antigen is not known. The data belong to a study of shared clonotypes between healthy human individuals. The study's findings and limits: How much donors shared clonotypes was expected to be affected by sequencing depth. A reduction in generation probabilities was seen for non-shared clonotypes relative to those shared by all four donors.

Repertoires were generated with immunoSEQ multiplex PCR, while TCRdb's copy carries only in-frame clones and drops some. The sample has 1,400,000 or so clones, around 98.5% seen once. Germline loops: CDR1 SGHTS, CDR2 YDEGEE. The CDR3 has 15 residues. V was clipped by 4 bases and J by 4 bases, with 15 bases between them. Splitting of CD4+ cells produced CD45RA+ naive and CD45RA-negative memory subsets. The TCR sequence derives from a man between 25 and 39 years old in good health. V usage is TRBV5-8 and J usage is TRBJ1-5; no reliable D call. Sample: naive CD4+ T cells sorted from blood. This sample's subset: CD45RA+ positively selected. The CDR3 loop reads CASSIRVSRNQPQHF. In DNA form, the CDR3 reads TGTGCCAGCAGCATCAGAGTCAGTCGTAATCAGCCCCAGCATTTT.